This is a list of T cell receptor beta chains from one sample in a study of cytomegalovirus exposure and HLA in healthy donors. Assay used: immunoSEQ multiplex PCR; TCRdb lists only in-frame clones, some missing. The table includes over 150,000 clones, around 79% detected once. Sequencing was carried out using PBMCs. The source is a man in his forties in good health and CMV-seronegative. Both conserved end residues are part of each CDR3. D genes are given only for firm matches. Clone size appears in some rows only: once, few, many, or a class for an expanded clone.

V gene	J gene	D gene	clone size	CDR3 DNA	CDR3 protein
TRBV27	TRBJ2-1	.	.	TGTGCCAGCATTCCGGGGGGCGCTGATCGCAATGAGCAGTTCTTC	CASIPGGADRNEQFF
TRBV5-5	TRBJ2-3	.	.	TGTGCCAGCAGCTTGTTCTGGGAGAAAGCCGTCGCAGATACGCAGTATTTT	CASSLFWEKAVADTQYF
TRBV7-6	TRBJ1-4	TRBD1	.	TGTGCCAGCAGCTTACAGGGGGCAGGGGAAAAACTGTTTTTT	CASSLQGAGEKLFF
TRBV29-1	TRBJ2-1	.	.	TGCAGCGTTGAAGATCCTAGAGCCTCCTACAATGAGCAGTTCTTC	CSVEDPRASYNEQFF
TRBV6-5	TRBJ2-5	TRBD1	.	TGTGCCAGCAGCACCGGGACAGCTTCAGAGACCCAGTACTTC	CASSTGTASETQYF
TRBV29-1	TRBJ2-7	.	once	TGCAGCGTTGACCTAGCCCACGAGCAGTACTTC	CSVDLAHEQYF
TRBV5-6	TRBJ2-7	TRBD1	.	TGTGCCAGCAGCTTGGGCGGGACAGGAACCTACGAGCAGTACTTC	CASSLGGTGTYEQYF
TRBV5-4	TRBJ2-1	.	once	TGTGCCAGCAGTCAGCGGAGGGGATACAATGAGCAGTTCTTC	CASSQRRGYNEQFF
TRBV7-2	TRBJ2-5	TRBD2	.	TGTGCCAGCAGCTTAGCCGGCGGGAGGGCCACGGAGACCCAGTACTTC	CASSLAGGRATETQYF
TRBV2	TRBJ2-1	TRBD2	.	TGTGCCAGCAGGCCCAACGAGATTAGGACTAGCGGTCGTGAGCAGTTCTTC	CASRPNEIRTSGREQFF
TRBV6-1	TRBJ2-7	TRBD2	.	TGTGCCAGCAGTGCCCGACTAGCGGGAGTTTCCCCAACCGAGCAGTACTTC	CASSARLAGVSPTEQYF
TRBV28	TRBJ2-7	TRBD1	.	TGTGCCAGCAGTCCCTCAGGGGGCTACGAGCAGTACTTC	CASSPSGGYEQYF
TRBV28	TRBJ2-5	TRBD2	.	TGTGCCAGCAGTTTATATGCCGACCTAGCGGGAAGAGAGACCCAGTACTTC	CASSLYADLAGRETQYF
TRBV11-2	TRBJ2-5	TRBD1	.	TGTGCCAGCAGCCCGACAGGGGGCCAAGAGACCCAGTACTTC	CASSPTGGQETQYF
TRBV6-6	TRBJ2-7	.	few	TGTGCCAGCTCCATTGGCCCTTCCTACGAGCAGTACTTC	CASSIGPSYEQYF
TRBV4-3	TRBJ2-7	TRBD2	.	TGCGCCAGCAGCCGCGGGACTAGCGGTCGCTACGAGCAGTACTTC	CASSRGTSGRYEQYF
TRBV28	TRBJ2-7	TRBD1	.	TGTGCCAGCAGTCTGGACAGGGGTTCCATATACGAGCAGTACTTC	CASSLDRGSIYEQYF
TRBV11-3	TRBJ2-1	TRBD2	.	TGTGCCAGCAGCTTATATGGACTAGACAACAATGAGCAGTTCTTC	CASSLYGLDNNEQFF
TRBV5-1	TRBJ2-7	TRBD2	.	TGCGCCAGCAGCTTGGGACTAGCGGGCGAGCAGTACTTC	CASSLGLAGEQYF
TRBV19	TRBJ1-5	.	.	TGTGCCAGTAGTATGGGCGGGGGCGGTAATCAGCCCCAGCATTTT	CASSMGGGGNQPQHF
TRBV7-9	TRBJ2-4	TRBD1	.	TGTGCCAGCAGCTTAACAGGGGGCTTGGACATTCAGTACTTC	CASSLTGGLDIQYF
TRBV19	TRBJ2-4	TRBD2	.	TGTGCCAGTCAGGTACGGGGAGGGGAGAACATTCAGTACTTC	CASQVRGGENIQYF
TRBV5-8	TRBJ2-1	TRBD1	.	TGTGCCAGCAGCTTCGGGACAGGGACCCATGAGCAGTTCTTC	CASSFGTGTHEQFF
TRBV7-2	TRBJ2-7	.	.	TGTGCCAGCAGCTTAGGGTACGGTGGCGAGCAGTACTTC	CASSLGYGGEQYF
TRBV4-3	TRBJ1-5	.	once	TGCGCCAGCAGCCCCACCCTGGGAGACGGCAATCAGCCCCAGCATTTT	CASSPTLGDGNQPQHF
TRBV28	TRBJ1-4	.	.	TGTGCCAGCAGTTTGTATTGGAACAGGGATGAAAAACTGTTTTTT	CASSLYWNRDEKLFF
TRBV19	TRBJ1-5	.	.	TGTGCCAGTAGGCCGGCGGGTAGCAATCAGCCCCAGCATTTT	CASRPAGSNQPQHF
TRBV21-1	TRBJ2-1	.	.	TGTGCCAGCGGGACAGGGGGACGGAATGAGCAGTTCTTC	CASGTGGRNEQFF
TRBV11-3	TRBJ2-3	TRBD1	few	TGTGCCAGCAGCCCGACAGGGGCCTACACAGATACGCAGTATTTT	CASSPTGAYTDTQYF
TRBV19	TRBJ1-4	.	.	TGTGCCAGTAGTATCCAGGGGCTCGATAATGAAAAACTGTTTTTT	CASSIQGLDNEKLFF
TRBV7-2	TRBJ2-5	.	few	TGTGCCAGCAGCTCAGCCGGAGTATTGGAGACCCAGTACTTC	CASSSAGVLETQYF
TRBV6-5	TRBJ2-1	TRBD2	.	TGTGCCAGCTGGGTGGGGGCTAGCGGGAGGAGCGAGCAGTTCTTC	CASWVGASGRSEQFF
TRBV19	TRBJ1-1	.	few	TGTGCCAGTAGTCATGCAGGGGTCACTGAAGCTTTCTTT	CASSHAGVTEAFF